This T cell receptor (beta chain) was recorded in a study of CD8 T cells in ankylosing spondylitis. Overall study results and limits: The authors found the disease-linked clones to be CD8+ and relatively rare in peripheral blood. A motif of seven or eight highly homologous TCR beta variants was seen as apparently characteristic of ankylosing spondylitis blood.

Concerning this clonotype itself: What it binds is not known.

TCRdb re-derived calls from the 5' RACE reads in MiXCR, one entry per CDR3 protein. The repertoire includes 120,000 or so distinct CDR3 sequences, roughly an eighth of them detected once, and 2.5% to 3.5% sits in the top ten. The source is a female donor with ankylosing spondylitis or in good health (not recorded which). Source material: blood, either unsorted or a sorted T cell fraction (not recorded which).

The CDR3 DNA sequence: TGCAGTGCTATTGGGGAGGAGGGCTACACCTTC. Translation: CSAIGEEGYTF. The chain employs TRBV20-1 and TRBJ1-2; D uncertain. V was pared by 4 bases and J by 8 bases, with 11 bases between. The CDR3 is 11 residues long. From germline, CDR1 is DFQATT and CDR2 SNEGSKA (reference sequence).